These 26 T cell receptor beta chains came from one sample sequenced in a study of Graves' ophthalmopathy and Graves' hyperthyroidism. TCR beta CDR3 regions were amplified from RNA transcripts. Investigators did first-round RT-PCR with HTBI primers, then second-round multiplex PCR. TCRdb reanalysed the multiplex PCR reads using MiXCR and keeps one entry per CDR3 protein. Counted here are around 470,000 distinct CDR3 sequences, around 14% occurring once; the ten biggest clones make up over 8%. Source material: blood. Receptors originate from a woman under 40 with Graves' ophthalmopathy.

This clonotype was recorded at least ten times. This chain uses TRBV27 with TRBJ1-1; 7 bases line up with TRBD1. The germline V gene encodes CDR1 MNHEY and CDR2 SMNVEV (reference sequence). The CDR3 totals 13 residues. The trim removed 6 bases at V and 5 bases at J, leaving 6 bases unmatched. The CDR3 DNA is TGTGCCAGCAGCCGACAGGGAGGGACTGAAGCTTTCTTT. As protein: CASSRQGGTEAFF.

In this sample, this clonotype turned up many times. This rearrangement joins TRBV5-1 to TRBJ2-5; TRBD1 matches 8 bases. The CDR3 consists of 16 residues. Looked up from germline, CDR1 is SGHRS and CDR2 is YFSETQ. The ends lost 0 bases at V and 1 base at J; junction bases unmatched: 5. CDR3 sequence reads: CASSLEGRGRQETQYF. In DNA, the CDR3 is TGCGCCAGCAGCTTGGAAGGCAGGGGGCGCCAAGAGACCCAGTACTTC.

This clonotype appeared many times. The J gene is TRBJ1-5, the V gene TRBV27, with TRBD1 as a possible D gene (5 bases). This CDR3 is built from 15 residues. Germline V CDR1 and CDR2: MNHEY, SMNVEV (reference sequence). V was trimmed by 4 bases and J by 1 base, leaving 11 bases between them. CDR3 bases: TGTGCCAGCAGTTCCCGGGCAGGGAGCAATCAGCCCCAGCATTTT. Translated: CASSSRAGSNQPQHF.

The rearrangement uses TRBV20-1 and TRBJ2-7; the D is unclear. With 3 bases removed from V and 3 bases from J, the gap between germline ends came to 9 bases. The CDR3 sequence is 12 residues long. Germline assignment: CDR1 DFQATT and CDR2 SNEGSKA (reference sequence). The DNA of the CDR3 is TGCAGTGCTAGTGGAAGCAACTACGAGCAGTACTTC. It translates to CSASGSNYEQYF.

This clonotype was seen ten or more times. CDR3 amino acids: CASTITGELFF. CDR3 nucleotide sequence: TGTGCCAGCACTATCACCGGGGAGCTGTTTTTT. The chain recombines TRBV25-1 with TRBJ2-2; D call uncertain. Germline CDR1 MGHDK, CDR2 SYGVNS. V was trimmed by 7 bases and J by 4 bases, leaving 4 bases between them. The CDR3 covers 11 residues.

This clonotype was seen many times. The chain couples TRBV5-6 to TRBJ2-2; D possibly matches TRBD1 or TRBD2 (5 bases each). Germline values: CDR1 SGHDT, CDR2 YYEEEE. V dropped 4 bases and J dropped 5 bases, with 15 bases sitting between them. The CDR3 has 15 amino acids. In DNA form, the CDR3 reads TGTGCCAGCAGCACCGGGACGACGGGGACCGGGGAGCTGTTTTTT. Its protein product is CASSTGTTGTGELFF.

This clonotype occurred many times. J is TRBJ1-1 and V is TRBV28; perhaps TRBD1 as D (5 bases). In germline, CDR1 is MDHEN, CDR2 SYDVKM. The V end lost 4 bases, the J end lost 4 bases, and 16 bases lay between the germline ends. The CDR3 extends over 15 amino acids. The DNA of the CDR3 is TGTGCCAGCAGTTATCCCGGGAAAAGGGGCACTGAAGCTTTCTTT. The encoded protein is CASSYPGKRGTEAFF.

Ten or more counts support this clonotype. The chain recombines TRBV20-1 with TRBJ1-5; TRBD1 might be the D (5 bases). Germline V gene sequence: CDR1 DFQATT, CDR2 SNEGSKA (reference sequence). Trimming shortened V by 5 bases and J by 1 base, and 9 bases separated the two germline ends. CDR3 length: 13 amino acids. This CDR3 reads CSAGGKSNQPQHF. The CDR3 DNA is TGCAGTGCTGGGGGGAAGAGCAATCAGCCCCAGCATTTT.

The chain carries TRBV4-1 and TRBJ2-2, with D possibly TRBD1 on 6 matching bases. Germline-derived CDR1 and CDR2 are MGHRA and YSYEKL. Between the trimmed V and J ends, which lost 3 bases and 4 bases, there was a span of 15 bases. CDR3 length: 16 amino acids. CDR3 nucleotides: TGCGCCAGCAGCCATGCCAGGGGCGCCGGCACCGGGGAGCTGTTTTTT. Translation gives CASSHARGAGTGELFF.

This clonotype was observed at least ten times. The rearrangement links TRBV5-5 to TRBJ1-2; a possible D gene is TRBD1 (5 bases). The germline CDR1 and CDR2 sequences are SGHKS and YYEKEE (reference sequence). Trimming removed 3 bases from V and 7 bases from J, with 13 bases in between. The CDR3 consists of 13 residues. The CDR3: CASSWGLLSGYTF. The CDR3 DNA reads TGTGCCAGCAGCTGGGGGTTGTTGAGTGGCTACACCTTC.

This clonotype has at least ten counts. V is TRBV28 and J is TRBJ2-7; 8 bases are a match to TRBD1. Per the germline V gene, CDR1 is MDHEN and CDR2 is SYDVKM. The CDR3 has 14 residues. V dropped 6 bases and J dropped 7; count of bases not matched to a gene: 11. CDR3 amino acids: CASRPQGAQREQYF. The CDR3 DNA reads TGTGCCAGCAGACCCCAGGGGGCGCAAAGAGAGCAGTACTTC.

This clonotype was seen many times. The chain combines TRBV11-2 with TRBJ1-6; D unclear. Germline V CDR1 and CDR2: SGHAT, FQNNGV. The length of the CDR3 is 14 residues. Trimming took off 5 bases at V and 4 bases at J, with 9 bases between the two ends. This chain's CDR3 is CASSPPRYNSPLHF. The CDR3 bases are TGTGCCAGCAGCCCTCCCCGTTATAATTCACCCCTCCACTTT. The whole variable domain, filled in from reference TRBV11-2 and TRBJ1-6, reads EAGVAQSPRYKIIEKRQSVAFWCNPISGHATLYWYQQILGQGPKLLIQFQNNGVVDDSQLPKDRFSAERLKGVDSTLKIQPAKLEDSAVYLCASSPPRYNSPLHFGNGTRLTVT.

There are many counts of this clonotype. The CDR3 coding sequence is TGCAGTGCTAGAGATCCTTTTGGCACTGAAGCTTTCTTT. It codes for CSARDPFGTEAFF. V is TRBV20-1 and J is TRBJ1-1; D is undetermined. The germline V and J ends were trimmed by 0 bases and 4 bases, with 9 bases remaining between them. CDR1 DFQATT and CDR2 SNEGSKA come from the germline V gene (reference sequence). The CDR3 totals 13 residues.

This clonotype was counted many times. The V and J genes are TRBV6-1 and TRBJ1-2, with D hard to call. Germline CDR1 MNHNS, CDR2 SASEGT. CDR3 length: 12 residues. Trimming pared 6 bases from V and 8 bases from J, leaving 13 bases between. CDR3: CASRSGSPGYTF. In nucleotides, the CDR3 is TGTGCCAGCAGAAGCGGCTCTCCGGGCTACACCTTC.

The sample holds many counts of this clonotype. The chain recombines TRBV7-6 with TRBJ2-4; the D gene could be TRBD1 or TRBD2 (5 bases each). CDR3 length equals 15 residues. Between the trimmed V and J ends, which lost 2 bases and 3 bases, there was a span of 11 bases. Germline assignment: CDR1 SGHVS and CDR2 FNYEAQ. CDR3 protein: CASSLYHGGKNIQYF. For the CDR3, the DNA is TGTGCCAGCAGCTTATATCATGGGGGCAAAAACATTCAGTACTTC.

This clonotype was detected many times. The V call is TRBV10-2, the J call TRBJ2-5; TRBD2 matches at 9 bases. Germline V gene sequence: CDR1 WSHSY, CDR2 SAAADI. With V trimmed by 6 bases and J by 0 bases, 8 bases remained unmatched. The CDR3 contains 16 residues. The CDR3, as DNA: TGCGCCAGCAGAAGGAGGAGCGGGGGGAACCAAGAGACCCAGTACTTC. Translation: CASRRRSGGNQETQYF.

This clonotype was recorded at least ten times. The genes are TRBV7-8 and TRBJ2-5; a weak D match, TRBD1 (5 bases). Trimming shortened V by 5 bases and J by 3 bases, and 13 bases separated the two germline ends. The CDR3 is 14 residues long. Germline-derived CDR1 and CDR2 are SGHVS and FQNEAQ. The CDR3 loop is CASSQGVFEETQYF. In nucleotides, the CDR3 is TGTGCCAGCAGCCAGGGCGTTTTTGAAGAGACCCAGTACTTC.

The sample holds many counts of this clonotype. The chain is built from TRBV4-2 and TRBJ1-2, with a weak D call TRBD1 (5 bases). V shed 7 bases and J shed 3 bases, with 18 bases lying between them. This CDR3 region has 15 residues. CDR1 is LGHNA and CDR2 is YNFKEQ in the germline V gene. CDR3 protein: CASNAGPGDDYGYTF. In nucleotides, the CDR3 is TGTGCCAGCAACGCGGGGCCTGGGGACGACTATGGCTACACCTTC.

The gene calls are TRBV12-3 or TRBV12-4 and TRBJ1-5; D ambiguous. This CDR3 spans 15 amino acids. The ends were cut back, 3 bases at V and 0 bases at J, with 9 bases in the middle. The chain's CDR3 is CASSFRGFSNQPQHF. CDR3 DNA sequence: TGTGCCAGCAGTTTTCGAGGGTTTAGCAATCAGCCCCAGCATTTT.

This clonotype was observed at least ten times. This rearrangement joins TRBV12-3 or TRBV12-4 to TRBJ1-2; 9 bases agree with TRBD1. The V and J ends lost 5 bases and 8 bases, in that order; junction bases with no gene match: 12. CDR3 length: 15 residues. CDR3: CASSDPGQGIYGYTF. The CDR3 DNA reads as TGTGCCAGCAGTGACCCGGGACAGGGTATCTACGGCTACACCTTC.

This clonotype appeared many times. CDR3 in amino acids: CSAFGAKEGFGYTF. CDR3 bases: TGCAGCGCCTTCGGGGCGAAAGAGGGTTTTGGCTACACCTTC. The rearrangement joins TRBV29-1 to TRBJ1-2; possible D gene TRBD1, 5 bases. The CDR3 loop spans 14 amino acids. The V and J ends lost 7 bases and 7 bases respectively, with 22 bases between them. CDR1 is SQVTM, CDR2 ANQGSEA, per germline.

The CDR3 sequence is CSVEKMDRPNTEAFF. The CDR3, as DNA: TGCAGCGTTGAAAAAATGGACAGGCCTAACACTGAAGCTTTCTTT. This sequence joins TRBV29-1 and TRBJ1-1, with 7 bases aligning to TRBD1. Germline V lookup: CDR1 SQVTM, CDR2 ANQGSEA. V lost 2 bases and J lost 2; bases outside the gene matches: 8. The CDR3 is made up of 15 amino acids.

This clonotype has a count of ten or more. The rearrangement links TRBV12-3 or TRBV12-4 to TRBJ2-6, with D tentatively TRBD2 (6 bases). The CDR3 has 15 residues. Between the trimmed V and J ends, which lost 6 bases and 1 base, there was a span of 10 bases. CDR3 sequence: CASSPGGSGANVLTF. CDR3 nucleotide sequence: TGTGCCAGCAGCCCTGGGGGGTCTGGGGCCAACGTCCTGACTTTC.

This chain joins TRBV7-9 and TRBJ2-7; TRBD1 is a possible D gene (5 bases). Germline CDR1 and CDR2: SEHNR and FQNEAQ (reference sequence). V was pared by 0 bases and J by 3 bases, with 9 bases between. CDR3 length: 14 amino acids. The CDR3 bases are TGTGCCAGCAGCTTAGCGACAGCAGACTACGAGCAGTACTTC. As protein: CASSLATADYEQYF.

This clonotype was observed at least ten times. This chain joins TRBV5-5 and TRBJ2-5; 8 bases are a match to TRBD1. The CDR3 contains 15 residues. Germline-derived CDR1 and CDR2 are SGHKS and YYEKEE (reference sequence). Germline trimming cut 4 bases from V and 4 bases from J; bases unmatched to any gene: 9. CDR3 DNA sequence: TGTGCCAGCAGCGTTGGACAGGGTTACGTAGAGACCCAGTACTTC. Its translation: CASSVGQGYVETQYF.

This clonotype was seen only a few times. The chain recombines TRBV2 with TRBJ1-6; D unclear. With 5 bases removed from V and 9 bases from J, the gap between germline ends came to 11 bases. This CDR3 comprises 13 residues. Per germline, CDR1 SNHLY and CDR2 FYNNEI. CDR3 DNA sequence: TGTGCCAGCAGTCCTGGGTCGGGTTCACCCCTCCACTTT. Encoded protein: CASSPGSGSPLHF. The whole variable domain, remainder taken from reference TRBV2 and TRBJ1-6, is EPEVTQTPSHQVTQMGQEVILRCVPISNHLYFYWYRQILGQKVEFLVSFYNNEISEKSEIFDDQFSVERPDGSNFTLKIRSTKLEDSAMYFCASSPGSGSPLHFGNGTRLTVT.